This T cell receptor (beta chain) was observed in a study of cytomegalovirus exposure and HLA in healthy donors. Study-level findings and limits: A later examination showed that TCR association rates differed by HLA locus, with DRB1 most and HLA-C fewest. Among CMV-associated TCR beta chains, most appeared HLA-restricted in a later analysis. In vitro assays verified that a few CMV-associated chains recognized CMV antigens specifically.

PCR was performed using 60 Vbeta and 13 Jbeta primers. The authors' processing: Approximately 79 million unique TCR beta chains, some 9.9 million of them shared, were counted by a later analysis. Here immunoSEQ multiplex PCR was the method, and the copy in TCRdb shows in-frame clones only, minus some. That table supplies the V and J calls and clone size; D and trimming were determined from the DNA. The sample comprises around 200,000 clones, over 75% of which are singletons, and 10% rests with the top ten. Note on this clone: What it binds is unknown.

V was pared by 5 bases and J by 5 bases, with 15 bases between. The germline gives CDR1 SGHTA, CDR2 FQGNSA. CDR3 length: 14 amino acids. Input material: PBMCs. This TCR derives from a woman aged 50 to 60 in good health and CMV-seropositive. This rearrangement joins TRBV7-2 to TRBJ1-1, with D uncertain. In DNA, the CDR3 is TGTGCCAGCAGCACCGGCGCGGGGTATACTGAAGCTTTCTTT. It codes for CASSTGAGYTEAFF.